This is a list of T cell receptor beta chains from one sample in a study of T cell responses to AZD1222 COVID-19 vaccine. Generated by immunoSEQ multiplex PCR, the TCRdb table keeps only in-frame clones and is missing some. The sample consists of over 70,000 clones, 65% to 80% of them appearing once. Material: peripheral blood, obtained 28 days after the second dose of the MenACWY control vaccine. The receptor source for this set is an adult who received the MenACWY meningococcal vaccine as a control. Both conserved end residues are part of each CDR3. D genes are given only for firm matches. Not all rows give a size; the values are once, few, many and, for expanded clones, a class.

-	TRBJ1-2	TRBD1	TRBV18	TGTGCCAGCTCCTTGGGACAGGGGATTAACTATGGCTACACCTTC	CASSLGQGINYGYTF
-	TRBJ2-3	-	TRBV3-1/TRBV3-2	TGTGCCAGCAGCCAATCACACCTGCGACAGCGGAGGACAGATACGCAGTATTTT	CASSQSHLRQRRTDTQYF
-	TRBJ2-1	-	TRBV22-1	TGTCCTGGGAGCCCTGCCGGACTAGCGGACTACAATGAGCAGTTCTTC	CPGSPAGLADYNEQFF
-	TRBJ2-1	TRBD2	TRBV4-3	TGCGCCAGCAGCCAAGAAATGGCGGGGGGATCCTACAATGAGCAGTTCTTC	CASSQEMAGGSYNEQFF
-	TRBJ2-2	-	TRBV7-7	TGTGCTAGCAGCCCTCACGCGGACACCGGGGAGCTGTTTTTT	CASSPHADTGELFF
few	TRBJ2-1	-	TRBV5-4	TGTGCCAGCAGCCCCCTTCCGGGACTGAGCCACAATGAGCAGTTCTTC	CASSPLPGLSHNEQFF
-	TRBJ2-7	-	TRBV6-5	TGTGCCAGCGGCGGACTTTGGACCTACGAGCAGTACTTC	CASGGLWTYEQYF
-	TRBJ2-7	TRBD2	TRBV7-9	TGTGCCAGCAGCTTTACATCTCTAGCGGGGACGTCTGGTGAGCAGTACTTC	CASSFTSLAGTSGEQYF
once	TRBJ2-1	TRBD1	TRBV27	TGTGCCAGCAGTTCGGGGCCCGGACAGGGATCCTACAATGAGCAGTTCTTC	CASSSGPGQGSYNEQFF
-	TRBJ1-4	-	TRBV12-3/TRBV12-4	TGTGCCAGCAGTTTGGCAGAAGAAAAACTGTTTTTT	CASSLAEEKLFF
-	TRBJ1-6	-	TRBV28	TGTGCCAGCAGTCCCCGGGGGGAATCGACGGCCCGGGGTTCACCCCTCCACTTT	CASSPRGESTARGSPLHF
few	TRBJ2-7	-	TRBV3-1/TRBV3-2	TGTGCCAGCAGCTTGGGCCACTCCTACGAGCAGTACTTC	CASSLGHSYEQYF
-	TRBJ1-1	-	TRBV10-2	TGCGCCAGCAGTTGGACTCCGGATGTTGGCACTGAAGCTTTCTTT	CASSWTPDVGTEAFF
-	TRBJ1-1	-	TRBV7-2	TGTGCCAGCAGTCTCATCCGGGGCTCTGAAGCTTTCTTT	CASSLIRGSEAFF
once	TRBJ2-7	TRBD1	TRBV28	TGTGCCAGCAGTTTAGGGGACAGGTACTCCTACGAGCAGTACTTC	CASSLGDRYSYEQYF
-	TRBJ1-2	TRBD1	TRBV11-2	TGTGCCAGCAGCTTAGACTCAGGGGGTACGCCCTATGGCTACACCTTC	CASSLDSGGTPYGYTF
-	TRBJ2-7	-	TRBV2	TGTGCCAGCAGAGCGGACTACTCCTACGAGCAGTACTTC	CASRADYSYEQYF
-	TRBJ1-1	-	TRBV30	TGTGCCTGGAGGGTGGGCCTGAACACTGAAGCTTTCTTT	CAWRVGLNTEAFF
few	TRBJ1-3	TRBD1	TRBV4-3	TGCGCCAGCAGCCAAAACACAGGGGCTGGAAACACCATATATTTT	CASSQNTGAGNTIYF
-	TRBJ2-7	-	TRBV6-5	TGTGCCAGCAGGCCGCGGGCGACGTCCTACGAGCAGTACTTC	CASRPRATSYEQYF
-	TRBJ1-5	-	TRBV10-3	TGTGCCATCAGTAAAGGGGGGGGTGTTCAGCCCCAGCATTTT	CAISKGGGVQPQHF
-	TRBJ1-1	-	TRBV27	TGTGCCAGCAGTGGACGGTTGAACACTGAAGCTTTCTTT	CASSGRLNTEAFF
-	TRBJ1-2	-	TRBV30	TGTGCCTGGGATTCAGGGAACGGCTACACCTTC	CAWDSGNGYTF
few	TRBJ1-2	TRBD1	TRBV27	TGTGCCAGCAGGGGACAGGGAAGAAACTATGGCTACACCTTC	CASRGQGRNYGYTF
-	TRBJ2-7	TRBD2	TRBV10-3	TGTGCCACTAGCGGGGTTAGCTACGAGCAGTACTTC	CATSGVSYEQYF
-	TRBJ2-2	TRBD1	TRBV6-2/TRBV6-3	TGTGCCAGCAGACCTCCGGGACAGGATACCGGGGAGCTGTTTTTT	CASRPPGQDTGELFF
few	TRBJ1-3	TRBD1	TRBV29-1	TGCAGCGTGGAAGACAGGGGTGACACCATATATTTT	CSVEDRGDTIYF
-	TRBJ1-1	TRBD1	TRBV6-1	TGTGCCAGCAGCGAACGGACAGGGGTGAACACTGAAGCTTTCTTT	CASSERTGVNTEAFF
-	TRBJ2-3	-	TRBV2	TGTGCCACCGGGACACAACCCACAGATACGCAGTATTTT	CATGTQPTDTQYF
-	TRBJ2-1	TRBD2	TRBV3-1/TRBV3-2	TGTGCCAGCAGCCAATCCTGGGCGGGAGGTAATGAGCAGTTCTTC	CASSQSWAGGNEQFF
-	TRBJ1-6	-	TRBV27	TGTGCCAGCAGAGGAAGGACGGCCCAGAATAATTCACCCCTCCACTTT	CASRGRTAQNNSPLHF
-	TRBJ1-5	TRBD1	TRBV27	TGTGCCAGCAGTTCCAGGGGGGTTTATCAGCCCCAGCATTTT	CASSSRGVYQPQHF
-	TRBJ2-7	-	TRBV11-2	TGTGCCAGCAGCTTACGGAACAGCTACGAGCAGTACTTC	CASSLRNSYEQYF
-	TRBJ2-2	-	TRBV2	TGTGCCAGCAGTGAAGGAGCTAGCCGCAGCACCGGGGAGCTGTTTTTT	CASSEGASRSTGELFF
many	TRBJ1-2	-	TRBV19	TGTGCCAGTAGCGGAGGGAGGGAAGATGGCTACACCTTC	CASSGGREDGYTF
-	TRBJ2-7	-	TRBV11-2	TGTGCCAGCAGCTCCTCGGGGAATTCCTACGAGCAGTACTTC	CASSSSGNSYEQYF
-	TRBJ1-3	-	TRBV4-3	TGCGCCAGCAGCCAAGATATTCCAAGAGCAGGGTCACACACCATATATTTT	CASSQDIPRAGSHTIYF
-	TRBJ2-7	-	TRBV6-2/TRBV6-3	TGTGCCAGCAGTTACGAAAGCGGCTCCTACGAGCAGTACTTC	CASSYESGSYEQYF
-	TRBJ2-7	-	TRBV2	TGTGCCAGCACCCGACAGGTTCCCTACGAGCAGTACTTC	CASTRQVPYEQYF
-	TRBJ2-3	TRBD2	TRBV9	TGTGCCAGCAGCGTAGTGGGCGGGGGAAGCACAGATACGCAGTATTTT	CASSVVGGGSTDTQYF
-	TRBJ1-5	-	TRBV6-5	TGTGCCAGCAGTAAAAAGCGGTCGGATCAGCCCCAGCATTTT	CASSKKRSDQPQHF
-	TRBJ1-2	-	TRBV7-2	TGTGCCAGCAGGCGGGACTTAGGGATCTATGGCTACACCTTC	CASRRDLGIYGYTF
-	TRBJ2-7	-	TRBV2	TGTGCCAGCACCCCCGGAGACACTTTCTACGAGCAGTACTTC	CASTPGDTFYEQYF
-	TRBJ2-7	-	TRBV30	TGTGCCTGGAGTGTCGGGGGAGGGGGAACGTACTTC	CAWSVGGGGTYF